These T cell receptor beta chains were read from a single sample in a study of cytomegalovirus exposure and HLA in healthy donors. Assay: immunoSEQ multiplex PCR; the TCRdb copy retains only in-frame clones and omits some. The data show about 170,000 clones, 80% seen once. Sequenced sample: PBMCs. All receptors derive from a woman aged 45-59 years in good health and CMV-seropositive. Both conserved end residues are trimmed from each CDR3. Expanded clones get a size class; other rows say once, few or many, or leave the size out.

v_call: TRBV7-9; j_call: TRBJ1-1; clone_size: .; cdr3_aa: ASHRTGGYTEAF
v_call: TRBV15; j_call: TRBJ2-7; clone_size: .; cdr3_aa: ATSLGQGADEQY
v_call: TRBV9; j_call: TRBJ1-5; clone_size: .; cdr3_aa: ASSLGQGGQPQH
v_call: TRBV4-3; j_call: TRBJ1-1; clone_size: few; cdr3_aa: ASSLDRYTEAF
v_call: TRBV20-1; j_call: TRBJ2-5; clone_size: .; cdr3_aa: SATRGETQY
v_call: TRBV2; j_call: TRBJ2-7; clone_size: .; cdr3_aa: ASSQTSGLIYEQY
v_call: TRBV18; j_call: TRBJ2-3; clone_size: .; cdr3_aa: ASSRTGTGSTDTQY
v_call: TRBV10-3; j_call: TRBJ2-3; clone_size: .; cdr3_aa: AISRRGGGTDTQY
v_call: TRBV7-2; j_call: TRBJ1-1; clone_size: .; cdr3_aa: ASSSSRQTEAF
v_call: TRBV5-1; j_call: TRBJ1-1; clone_size: .; cdr3_aa: ASSLGTATEAF
v_call: TRBV9; j_call: TRBJ2-1; clone_size: .; cdr3_aa: ASSVGQGVYNEQF
v_call: TRBV7-8; j_call: TRBJ2-1; clone_size: .; cdr3_aa: ASSSTGTGGVNEQF
v_call: TRBV7-3; j_call: TRBJ1-5; clone_size: .; cdr3_aa: ASSSGQFNQPQH
v_call: TRBV9; j_call: TRBJ2-7; clone_size: .; cdr3_aa: ASSVEIGGNYEQY
v_call: TRBV4-3; j_call: TRBJ2-7; clone_size: .; cdr3_aa: ASSQDREAYPLEQY
v_call: TRBV9; j_call: TRBJ2-5; clone_size: .; cdr3_aa: ASSAPLAETQY
v_call: TRBV7-3; j_call: TRBJ2-1; clone_size: .; cdr3_aa: ASSFASSYNEQF